The clone carrying this T cell receptor (beta chain) was recorded many times. Its target is not known. Authors of the study amplified TCR beta CDR3 regions from RNA transcripts. Researchers ran a first-round RT-PCR on the TCR CDR3 using the HTBI primer set. TCRdb ran MiXCR on the multiplex PCR reads and lists one entry per CDR3 protein. The sample lists over 650,000 distinct CDR3 sequences; about a sixth were seen once. This record comes from a study of T cells in Graves' hyperthyroidism and ophthalmopathy. Study results and limitations: Most expanded thyroid clonotypes above 0.001 recurred in blood. A 13 V-J model separated ophthalmopathy from stable hyperthyroidism. The model made its ophthalmopathy prediction, and onset followed a median approximately 6.5 months later.

The TCR was taken from a man between 18 and 35 years old with Graves' hyperthyroidism. The sequencing sample was made of blood.

CDR3 loop: CSASTGYGNEQYF. In DNA, the CDR3 is TGCAGTGCTAGTACCGGGTACGGCAACGAGCAGTACTTC. V usage is TRBV20-1 and J usage is TRBJ2-7; D not resolved. The CDR3 loop spans 13 amino acids. Trimming left V 3 bases short and J 5 bases short, with 14 bases between. The germline V gene has CDR1 DFQATT and CDR2 SNEGSKA (reference sequence).